This T cell receptor (beta chain) derives from a study of CD8+CD57+ T cells in acquired aplastic anemia. Across the whole study: Sorted CD4+ and CD8+ cell DNA averaged 3.2 ug. Broader study findings: About 29 sequences, all CD8+ CDR3, were shared between patients and controls.

CDR1 LNHNV and CDR2 YYDKDF come from the germline V gene (reference sequence). The V and J ends lost 4 bases and 2 bases respectively, with 19 bases between them. This CDR3 is built from 17 residues. CDR3 and TCR beta VDJ profiling relied on a genomic DNA template. Each CDR3 protein gets one entry after TCRdb re-called the reads with MiXCR. The table includes around 150,000 distinct CDR3 sequences, around 40% detected once. Of note for this clonotype: Its antigen is as yet unknown.

Sequencing was carried out using sorted CD4+, CD8+, or CD8+CD57+ T cells (not recorded which) from PBMCs. This chain uses TRBV15 with TRBJ2-3; D may be TRBD1 (6 bases). This TCR was recovered from a human donor in good health. CDR3 protein: CATSTILTGTTTDTQYF. Here the CDR3 DNA reads TGTGCCACCAGCACTATCTTAACCGGGACAACCACAGATACGCAGTATTTT.